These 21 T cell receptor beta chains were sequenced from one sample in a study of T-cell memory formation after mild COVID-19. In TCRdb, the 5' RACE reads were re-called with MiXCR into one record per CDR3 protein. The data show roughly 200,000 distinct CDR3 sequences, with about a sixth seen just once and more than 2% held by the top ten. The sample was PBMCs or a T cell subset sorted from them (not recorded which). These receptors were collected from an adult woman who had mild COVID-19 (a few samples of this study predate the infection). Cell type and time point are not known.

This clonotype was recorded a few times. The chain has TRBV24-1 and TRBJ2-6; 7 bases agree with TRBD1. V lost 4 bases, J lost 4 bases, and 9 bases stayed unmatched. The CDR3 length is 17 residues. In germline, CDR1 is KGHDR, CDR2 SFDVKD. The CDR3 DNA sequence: TGTGCCACCAGTGACCCCGACAGGGCTCCCGGGGCCAACGTCCTGACTTTC. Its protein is CATSDPDRAPGANVLTF.

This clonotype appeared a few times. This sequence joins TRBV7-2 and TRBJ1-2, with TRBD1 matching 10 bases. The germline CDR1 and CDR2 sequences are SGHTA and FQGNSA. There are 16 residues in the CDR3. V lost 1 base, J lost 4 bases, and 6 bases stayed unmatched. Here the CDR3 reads CASSLEGTGALYGYTF. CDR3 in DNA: TGTGCCAGCAGCTTAGAGGGGACAGGGGCCCTCTATGGCTACACCTTC. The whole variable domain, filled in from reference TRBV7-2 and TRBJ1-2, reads GAGVSQSPSNKVTEKGKDVELRCDPISGHTALYWYRQSLGQGLEFLIYFQGNSAPDKSGLPSDRFSAERTGGSVSTLTIQRTQQEDSAVYLCASSLEGTGALYGYTFGSGTRLTVV.

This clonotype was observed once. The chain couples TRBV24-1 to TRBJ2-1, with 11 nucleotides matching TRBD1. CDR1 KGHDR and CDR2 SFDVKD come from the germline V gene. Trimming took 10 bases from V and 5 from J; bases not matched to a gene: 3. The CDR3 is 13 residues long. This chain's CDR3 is CATGQGADNEQFF. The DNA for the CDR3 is TGTGCCACAGGACAGGGGGCGGACAATGAGCAGTTCTTC.

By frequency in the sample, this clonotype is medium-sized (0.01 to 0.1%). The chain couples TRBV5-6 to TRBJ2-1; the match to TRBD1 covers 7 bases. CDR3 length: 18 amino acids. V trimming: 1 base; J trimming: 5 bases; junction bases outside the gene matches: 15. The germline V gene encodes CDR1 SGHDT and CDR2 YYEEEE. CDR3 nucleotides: TGTGCCAGCAGCTTGACCCACTCGTCGGACAGGAGAAACAATGAGCAGTTCTTC. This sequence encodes CASSLTHSSDRRNNEQFF.

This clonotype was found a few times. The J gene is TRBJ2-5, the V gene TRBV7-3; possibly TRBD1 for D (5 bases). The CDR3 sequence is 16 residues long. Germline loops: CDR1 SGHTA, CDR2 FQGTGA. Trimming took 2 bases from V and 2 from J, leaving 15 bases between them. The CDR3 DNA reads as TGTGCCAGCAGCTTATTCGGTCGACAGTCTCAAGAGACCCAGTACTTC. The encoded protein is CASSLFGRQSQETQYF.

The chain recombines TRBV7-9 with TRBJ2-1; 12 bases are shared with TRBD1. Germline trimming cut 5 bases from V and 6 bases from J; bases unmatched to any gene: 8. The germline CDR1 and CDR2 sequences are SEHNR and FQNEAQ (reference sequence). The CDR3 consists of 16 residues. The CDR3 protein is CASSLPGQGARNEQFF. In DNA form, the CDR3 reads TGTGCCAGCAGCCTACCGGGACAGGGGGCTCGCAATGAGCAGTTCTTC.

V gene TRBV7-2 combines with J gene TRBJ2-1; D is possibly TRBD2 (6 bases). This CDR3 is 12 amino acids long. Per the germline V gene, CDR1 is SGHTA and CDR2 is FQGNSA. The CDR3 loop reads CVWDSSYNEQFF. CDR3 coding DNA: TGTGTTTGGGACTCCTCCTACAATGAGCAGTTCTTC.

CDR3 sequence reads: CASSPGPGDYGYTF. In DNA form, the CDR3 reads TGTGCCAGCAGCCCCGGTCCAGGGGACTATGGCTACACCTTC. V and J are TRBV3-1 and TRBJ1-2; tentatively, D is TRBD1 (6 bases). Germline CDR1 LGHDT, CDR2 YNNKEL (reference sequence). Trimming pared 4 bases from V and 3 bases from J, leaving 12 bases between. The CDR3 covers 14 residues.

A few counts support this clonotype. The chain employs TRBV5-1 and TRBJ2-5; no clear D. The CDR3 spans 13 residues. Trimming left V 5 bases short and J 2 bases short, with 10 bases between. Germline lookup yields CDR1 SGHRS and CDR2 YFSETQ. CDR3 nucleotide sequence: TGCGCCAGCAGGTCGCCGGATCAAGAGACCCAGTACTTC. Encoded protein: CASRSPDQETQYF.

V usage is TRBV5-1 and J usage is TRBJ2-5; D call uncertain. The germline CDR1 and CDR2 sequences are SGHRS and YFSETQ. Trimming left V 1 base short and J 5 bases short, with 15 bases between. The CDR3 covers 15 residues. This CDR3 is CASSLRAGEEETQYF. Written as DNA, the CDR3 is TGCGCCAGCAGCTTGCGGGCAGGAGAGGAGGAGACCCAGTACTTC.

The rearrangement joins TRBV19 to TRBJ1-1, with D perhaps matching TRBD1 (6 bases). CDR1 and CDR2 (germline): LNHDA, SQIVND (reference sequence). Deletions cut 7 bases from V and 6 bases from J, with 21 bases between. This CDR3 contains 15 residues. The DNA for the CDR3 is TGTGCCAGTATTAAAAGGGAGCGGGGGCACGCTGAAGCTTTCTTT. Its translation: CASIKRERGHAEAFF.

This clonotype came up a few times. The CDR3 loop reads CASRMGSGRPNEQFF. The CDR3 bases are TGTGCCAGTAGGATGGGTAGCGGGAGGCCCAATGAGCAGTTCTTC. The V gene is TRBV19, the J gene TRBJ2-1; TRBD2 matches at 10 bases. After removal of 6 bases from V and 6 bases from J, the junction contained 8 bases not matched to a gene. The CDR3 extends over 15 amino acids. In germline, CDR1 is LNHDA, CDR2 SQIVND (reference sequence).

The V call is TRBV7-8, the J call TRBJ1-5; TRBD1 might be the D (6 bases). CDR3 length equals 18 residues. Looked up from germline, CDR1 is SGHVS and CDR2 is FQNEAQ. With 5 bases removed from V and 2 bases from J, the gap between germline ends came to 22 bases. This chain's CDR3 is CASSAKTGPRLGNQPQHF. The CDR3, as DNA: TGTGCCAGCAGCGCTAAAACAGGGCCGCGACTAGGCAATCAGCCCCAGCATTTT. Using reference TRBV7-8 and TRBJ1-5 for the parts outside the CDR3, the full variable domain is GAGVSQSPRYKVAKRGQDVALRCDPISGHVSLFWYQQALGQGPEFLTYFQNEAQLDKSGLPSDRFFAERPEGSVSTLKIQRTQQEDSAVYLCASSAKTGPRLGNQPQHFGDGTRLSIL.

DNA of the CDR3: TGCGCCAGCAGCCTAAGCGGGGGGATCACCGGGGAGCTGTTTTTT. Protein product: CASSLSGGITGELFF. The chain has TRBV5-1 and TRBJ2-2; 9 positions match TRBD2. CDR3 length equals 15 residues. CDR1 SGHRS and CDR2 YFSETQ come from the germline V gene. The ends lost 4 bases at V and 4 bases at J; junction bases unmatched: 5.

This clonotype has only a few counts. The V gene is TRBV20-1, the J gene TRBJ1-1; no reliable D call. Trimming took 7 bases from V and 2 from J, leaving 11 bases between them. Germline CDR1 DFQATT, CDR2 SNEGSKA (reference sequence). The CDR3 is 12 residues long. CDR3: CSVQPGNTEAFF. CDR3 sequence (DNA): TGCAGTGTCCAGCCGGGAAACACTGAAGCTTTCTTT.

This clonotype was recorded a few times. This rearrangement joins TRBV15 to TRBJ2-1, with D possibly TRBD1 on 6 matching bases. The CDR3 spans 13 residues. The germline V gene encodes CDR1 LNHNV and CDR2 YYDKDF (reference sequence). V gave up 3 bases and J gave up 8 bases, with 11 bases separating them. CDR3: CATSSYRDDEQFF. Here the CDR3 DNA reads TGTGCCACCAGCAGTTACAGGGACGATGAGCAGTTCTTC.

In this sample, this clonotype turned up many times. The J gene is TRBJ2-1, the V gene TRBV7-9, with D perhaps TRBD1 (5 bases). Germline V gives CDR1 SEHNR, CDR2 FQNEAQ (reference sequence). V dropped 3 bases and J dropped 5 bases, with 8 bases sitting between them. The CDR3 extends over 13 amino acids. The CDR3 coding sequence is TGTGCCAGCAGCTTCGGACAAGACAATGAGCAGTTCTTC. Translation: CASSFGQDNEQFF.

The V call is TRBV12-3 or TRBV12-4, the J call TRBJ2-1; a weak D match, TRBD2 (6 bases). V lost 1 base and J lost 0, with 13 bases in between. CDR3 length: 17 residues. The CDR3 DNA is TGTGCCAGCAGTTTAGGGGTAACGGGAGCCTCCTACAATGAGCAGTTCTTC. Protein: CASSLGVTGASYNEQFF.

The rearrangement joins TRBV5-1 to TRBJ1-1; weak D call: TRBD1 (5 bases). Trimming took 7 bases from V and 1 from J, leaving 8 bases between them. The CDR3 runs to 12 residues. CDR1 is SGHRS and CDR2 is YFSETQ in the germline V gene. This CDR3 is CASGRENTEAFF. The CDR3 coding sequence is TGCGCCAGCGGCAGGGAGAACACTGAAGCTTTCTTT.

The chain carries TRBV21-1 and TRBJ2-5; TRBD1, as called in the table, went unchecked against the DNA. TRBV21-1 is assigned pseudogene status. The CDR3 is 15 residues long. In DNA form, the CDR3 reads TGTGCCAGCAGCAAAGCGCTGGGGGGTAGGAAGACCCAGTACTTC. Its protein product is CASSKALGGRKTQYF.

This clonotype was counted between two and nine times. Here the CDR3 reads CASRQGLDQPQHF. In DNA, the CDR3 is TGTGCCAGTAGACAGGGTCTGGATCAGCCCCAGCATTTT. The genes are TRBV19 and TRBJ1-5; maybe TRBD1 (6 bases). With 6 bases removed from V and 5 bases from J, the gap between germline ends came to 11 bases. The germline CDR1 and CDR2 sequences are LNHDA and SQIVND (reference sequence). CDR3 length: 13 amino acids.